Listed below are T cell receptor beta chains from one sample, sequenced in a study of molecular identifiers for immune sequencing clone quantification. Via MiXCR, TCRdb re-called the PCR reads, giving one row per CDR3 protein. This sample has more than 60,000 distinct CDR3 sequences, with less than 20% found just once. Sequenced sample: naive CD8+ T cells from blood, with Jurkat cell RNA spiked in. The receptors come from a human donor in good health. Some libraries in this study had Jurkat cell RNA spiked in. Each CDR3 is given without its conserved first and last residue. Some rows have no size entry. The others give once, few or many, or a class for an expanded clone.

CDR3aa: ASSYPAVVTEAF
abundance: many
v_gene: TRBV28
len: 12

CDR3aa: SARDYADFGPNNEQF
abundance: few
v_gene: TRBV20-1
len: 15

CDR3aa: ASSFFGVTYEQY
abundance: many
v_gene: TRBV28
len: 12

CDR3aa: ASREAGTDTQY
abundance: many
v_gene: TRBV11-3
len: 11

CDR3aa: ATSDLRQETQY
abundance: many
v_gene: TRBV24-1
len: 11

CDR3aa: ASGLRGPWGEQF
abundance: many
v_gene: TRBV5-1
len: 12

CDR3aa: ASSGDTQY
abundance: many
v_gene: TRBV11-2
len: 8

CDR3aa: SVEVNPGYEQY
abundance: many
v_gene: TRBV29-1
len: 11

CDR3aa: ASSVEGVTYNEQF
abundance: many
v_gene: TRBV9
len: 13

CDR3aa: SVVDRADGEQF
abundance: many
v_gene: TRBV29-1
len: 11

CDR3aa: ASSPYQGAFGEKLF
abundance: many
v_gene: TRBV28
len: 14

CDR3aa: ASSQGQGAWEQF
abundance: few
v_gene: TRBV4-3
len: 12

CDR3aa: ASSLKQVGLGTEAF
abundance: many
v_gene: TRBV13
len: 14

CDR3aa: ASRQGESSYNEQF
abundance: many
v_gene: TRBV3-1
len: 13

CDR3aa: SARDLGGLSYEQY
abundance: NA
v_gene: TRBV20-1
len: 13

CDR3aa: SARSRSGPSTDTQY
abundance: many
v_gene: TRBV20-1
len: 14

CDR3aa: AISAGQVYSYEQY
abundance: NA
v_gene: TRBV10-3
len: 13

CDR3aa: ASSVATLSTDTQY
abundance: many
v_gene: TRBV9
len: 13

CDR3aa: ASRNNADYTDTQY
abundance: medium-sized
v_gene: TRBV7-2
len: 13

CDR3aa: ASSLSGSGVGNTEAF
abundance: many
v_gene: TRBV7-9
len: 15

CDR3aa: ASSQVVGPPLH
abundance: NA
v_gene: TRBV4-1
len: 11

CDR3aa: ASSQTDLRRSYNEQF
abundance: few
v_gene: TRBV4-3
len: 15

CDR3aa: ASSHEKANNEQF
abundance: NA
v_gene: TRBV4-1
len: 12

CDR3aa: ASSRGTSVPGESYNEQF
abundance: many
v_gene: TRBV7-9
len: 17

CDR3aa: ASSQVPSGSPSTYEQY
abundance: NA
v_gene: TRBV4-1
len: 16

CDR3aa: ASSSLTDYGYT
abundance: many
v_gene: TRBV27
len: 11

CDR3aa: ASVTEGGHTGELF
abundance: many
v_gene: TRBV2
len: 13

CDR3aa: ASSWTGGNEQY
abundance: many
v_gene: TRBV6-5
len: 11

CDR3aa: ASSGHWTGAYEQY
abundance: many
v_gene: TRBV11-2
len: 13

CDR3aa: ASSIGIALRTDTQY
abundance: NA
v_gene: TRBV2
len: 14

CDR3aa: ASINRDRVPYGYT
abundance: many
v_gene: TRBV6-6
len: 13

CDR3aa: SAMDRVSYLDSPLH
abundance: many
v_gene: TRBV20-1
len: 14

CDR3aa: ASSQDIRRQGVNEQY
abundance: NA
v_gene: TRBV4-3
len: 15

CDR3aa: SARDLGQGGNQPQH
abundance: many
v_gene: TRBV20-1
len: 14

CDR3aa: ASSLTLNYGYT
abundance: few
v_gene: TRBV12-3/TRBV12-4
len: 11

CDR3aa: ASSYRDTTSFSSGANVLT
abundance: many
v_gene: TRBV5-1
len: 18

CDR3aa: ASSLPKGLAGRNEQY
abundance: few
v_gene: TRBV14
len: 15

CDR3aa: ASSINAEAF
abundance: many
v_gene: TRBV7-9
len: 9

CDR3aa: AWTLLAPGEQF
abundance: NA
v_gene: TRBV30
len: 11

CDR3aa: AASREKVIKPQH
abundance: NA
v_gene: TRBV15
len: 12

CDR3aa: ASRFGSSSSYEQY
abundance: many
v_gene: TRBV19
len: 13

CDR3aa: AISESRRGDTGELF
abundance: few
v_gene: TRBV10-3
len: 14

CDR3aa: ASSLMTGVYGYT
abundance: NA
v_gene: TRBV12-3/TRBV12-4
len: 12

CDR3aa: ASSLGGRNTGELF
abundance: many
v_gene: TRBV13
len: 13

CDR3aa: ASSPPGTGVNTEAF
abundance: many
v_gene: TRBV18
len: 14

CDR3aa: ASSYAPAGELF
abundance: few
v_gene: TRBV4-1
len: 11

CDR3aa: ASSRTGVNEKLF
abundance: many
v_gene: TRBV6-5
len: 12

CDR3aa: ASEPGLTTGELF
abundance: NA
v_gene: TRBV27
len: 12

CDR3aa: ASSKRFGLDTSTDTQY
abundance: many
v_gene: TRBV11-3
len: 16

CDR3aa: ASREQGALTEAF
abundance: few
v_gene: TRBV25-1
len: 12

CDR3aa: ASTSGTSQETQY
abundance: many
v_gene: TRBV7-9
len: 12

CDR3aa: ASSRDQGAYNEQF
abundance: NA
v_gene: TRBV4-3
len: 13

CDR3aa: ASSRGLVGEQF
abundance: many
v_gene: TRBV7-2
len: 11

CDR3aa: ASRGSTGGPQH
abundance: few
v_gene: TRBV6-1
len: 11